Reported below is one T cell receptor beta chain. The data were taken from a study of Ad26.COV2.S vaccination and SARS-CoV-2 variants. Indicated treatment: approximately 18 received Ad26.COV2.S at low or high dose, single or two shots; 5 received placebo; per-sample allocation not given. Sampling took place 63 days after the first vaccine or placebo injection. This CDR3 has 17 amino acids. Trimming took 5 bases from V and 3 from J; bases not matched to a gene: 8. Germline lookup yields CDR1 SGHVS and CDR2 FQNEAQ. Method: immunoSEQ multiplex PCR; TCRdb's copy keeps in-frame clones and lacks some. The data hold about 680,000 clones, with about 89% observed a single time.

This rearrangement joins TRBV7-8 to TRBJ2-3, with 13 bases matching TRBD2. Sequences were derived from peripheral blood, sampled in a trial of Ad26.COV2.S vaccine versus placebo. This clonotype was obtained from a person aged 18-60 years who received the Ad26.COV2.S COVID-19 vaccine or a placebo. The CDR3 protein is CASSRLAGGARTDTQYF. CDR3 nucleotide sequence: TGTGCCAGCAGCCGACTAGCGGGAGGAGCTCGGACAGATACGCAGTATTTT.